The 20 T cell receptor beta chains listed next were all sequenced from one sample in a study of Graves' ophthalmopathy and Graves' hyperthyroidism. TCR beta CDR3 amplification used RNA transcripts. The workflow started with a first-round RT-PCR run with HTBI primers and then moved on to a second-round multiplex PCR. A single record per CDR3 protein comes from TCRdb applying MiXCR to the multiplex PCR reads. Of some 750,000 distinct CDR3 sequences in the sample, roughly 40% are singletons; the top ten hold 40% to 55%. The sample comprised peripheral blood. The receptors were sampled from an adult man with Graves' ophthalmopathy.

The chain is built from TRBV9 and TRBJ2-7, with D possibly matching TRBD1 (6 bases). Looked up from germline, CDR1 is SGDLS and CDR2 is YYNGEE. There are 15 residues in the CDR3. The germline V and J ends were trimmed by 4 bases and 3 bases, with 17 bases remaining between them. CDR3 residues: CASSQGGSYGYEQYF. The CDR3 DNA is TGTGCCAGCAGCCAAGGGGGTTCATACGGCTACGAGCAGTACTTC.

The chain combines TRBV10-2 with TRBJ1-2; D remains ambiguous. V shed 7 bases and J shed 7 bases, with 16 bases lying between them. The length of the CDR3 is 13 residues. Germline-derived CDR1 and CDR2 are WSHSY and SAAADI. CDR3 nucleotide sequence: TGCGCCAGCACCAGTACTGGGTTTCGTGGCTACACCTTC. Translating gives CASTSTGFRGYTF.

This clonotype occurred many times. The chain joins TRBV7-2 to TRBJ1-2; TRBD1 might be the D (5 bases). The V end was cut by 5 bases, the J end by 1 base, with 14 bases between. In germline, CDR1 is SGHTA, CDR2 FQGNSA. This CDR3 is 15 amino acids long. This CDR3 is CASSRFGRDNYGYTF. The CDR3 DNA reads TGTGCCAGCAGCCGATTTGGCAGGGATAACTATGGCTACACCTTC.

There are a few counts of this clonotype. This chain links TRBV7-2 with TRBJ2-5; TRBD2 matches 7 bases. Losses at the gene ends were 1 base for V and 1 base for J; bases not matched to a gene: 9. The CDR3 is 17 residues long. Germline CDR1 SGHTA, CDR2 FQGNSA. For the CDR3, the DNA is TGTGCCAGCAGCTTAGATTCGCTAGCGGCCTCCCAAGAGACCCAGTACTTC. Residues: CASSLDSLAASQETQYF.

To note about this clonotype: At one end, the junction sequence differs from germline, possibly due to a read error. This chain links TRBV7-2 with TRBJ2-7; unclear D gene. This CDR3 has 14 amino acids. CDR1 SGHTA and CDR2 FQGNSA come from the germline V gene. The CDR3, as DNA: TGCGCCAGCAGCCAAATCATGCAGACATACGAGCAGTACTTC. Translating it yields CASSQIMQTYEQYF.

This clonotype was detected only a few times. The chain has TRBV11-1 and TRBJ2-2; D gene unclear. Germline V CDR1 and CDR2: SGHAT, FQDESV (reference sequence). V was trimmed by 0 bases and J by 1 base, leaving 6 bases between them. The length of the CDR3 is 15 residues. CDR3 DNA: TGTGCCAGCAGCTTAGCACGGAAGAACACCGGGGAGCTGTTTTTT. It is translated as CASSLARKNTGELFF.

DNA for the CDR3: TGTGCCAGCAGCCCCCGGGGCGGGACAATAACTTTCTTT. It yields the protein CASSPRGGTITFF. The gene calls are TRBV7-9 and TRBJ1-1, with D maybe TRBD1 (6 bases). Between the trimmed V and J ends, which lost 5 bases and 12 bases, there was a span of 19 bases. The CDR3 is 13 residues long. CDR1 SEHNR and CDR2 FQNEAQ come from the germline V gene (reference sequence).

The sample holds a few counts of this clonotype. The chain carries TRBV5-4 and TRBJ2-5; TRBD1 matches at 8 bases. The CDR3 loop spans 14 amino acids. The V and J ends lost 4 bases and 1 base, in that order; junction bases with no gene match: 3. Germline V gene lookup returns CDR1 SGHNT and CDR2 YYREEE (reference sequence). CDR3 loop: CASSPTGVQETQYF. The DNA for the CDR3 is TGTGCCAGCAGCCCGACAGGGGTCCAAGAGACCCAGTACTTC.

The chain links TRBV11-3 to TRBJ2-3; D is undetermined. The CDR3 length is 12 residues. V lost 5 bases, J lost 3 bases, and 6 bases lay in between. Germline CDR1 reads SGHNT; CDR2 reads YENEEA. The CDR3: CASSHLTDTQYF. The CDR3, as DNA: TGTGCCAGCAGCCATTTGACAGATACGCAGTATTTT.

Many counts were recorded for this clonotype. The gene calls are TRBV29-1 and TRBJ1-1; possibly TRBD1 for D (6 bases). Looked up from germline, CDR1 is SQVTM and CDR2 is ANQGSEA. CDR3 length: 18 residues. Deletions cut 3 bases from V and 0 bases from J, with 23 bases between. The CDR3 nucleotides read TGCAGCGTTGAGCCGTGGGTCACGGGGGCGGGAATGAACACTGAAGCTTTCTTT. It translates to CSVEPWVTGAGMNTEAFF.

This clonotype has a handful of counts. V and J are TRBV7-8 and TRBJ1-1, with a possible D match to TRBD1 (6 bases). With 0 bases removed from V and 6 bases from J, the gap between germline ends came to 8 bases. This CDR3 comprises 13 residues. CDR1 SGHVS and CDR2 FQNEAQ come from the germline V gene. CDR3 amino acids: CASSLAAGAEAFF. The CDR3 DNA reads TGTGCCAGCAGCTTAGCGGCAGGGGCTGAAGCTTTCTTT.

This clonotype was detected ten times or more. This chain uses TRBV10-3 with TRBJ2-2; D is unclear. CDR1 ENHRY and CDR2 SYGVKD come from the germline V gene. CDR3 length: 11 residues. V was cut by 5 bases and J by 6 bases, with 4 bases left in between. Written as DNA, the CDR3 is TGTGCCATCAGTCCCTCCGGGGAGCTGTTTTTT. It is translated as CAISPSGELFF.

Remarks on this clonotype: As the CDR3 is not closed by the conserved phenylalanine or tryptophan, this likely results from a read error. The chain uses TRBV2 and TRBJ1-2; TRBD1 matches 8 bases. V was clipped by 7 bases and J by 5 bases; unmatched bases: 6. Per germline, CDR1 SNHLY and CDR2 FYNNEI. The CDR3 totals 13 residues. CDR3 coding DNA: TGTGCCAGCACTGTGACAGGGGAATATGGCTACACCGTC. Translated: CASTVTGEYGYTV.

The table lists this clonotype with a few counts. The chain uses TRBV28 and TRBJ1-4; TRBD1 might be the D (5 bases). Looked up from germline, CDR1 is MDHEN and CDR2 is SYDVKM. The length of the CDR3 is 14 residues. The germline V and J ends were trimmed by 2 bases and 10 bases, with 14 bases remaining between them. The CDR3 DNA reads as TGTGCCAGCAGTTTACAGGGTTTTTTCGGAAAACTGTTTTTT. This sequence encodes CASSLQGFFGKLFF.

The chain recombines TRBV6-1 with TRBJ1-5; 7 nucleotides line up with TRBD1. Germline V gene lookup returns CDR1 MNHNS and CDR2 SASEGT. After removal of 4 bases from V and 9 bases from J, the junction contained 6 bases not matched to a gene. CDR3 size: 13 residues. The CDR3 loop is CASSGETGWPQHF. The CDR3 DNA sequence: TGTGCCAGCAGTGGGGAGACAGGGTGGCCCCAGCATTTT.

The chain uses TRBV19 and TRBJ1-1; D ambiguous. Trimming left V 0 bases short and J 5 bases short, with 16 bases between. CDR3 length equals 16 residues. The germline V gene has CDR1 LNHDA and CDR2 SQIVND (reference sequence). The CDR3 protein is CASSIDSRGLRTEAFF. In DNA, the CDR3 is TGTGCCAGTAGTATAGATAGCCGAGGGCTGAGGACTGAAGCTTTCTTT.

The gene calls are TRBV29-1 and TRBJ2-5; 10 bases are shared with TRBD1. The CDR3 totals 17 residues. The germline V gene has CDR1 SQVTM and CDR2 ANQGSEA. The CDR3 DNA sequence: TGCAGTGCTAGAGATCATGGGACAGGGGAACGGGGAGAGACCCAGTACTTC. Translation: CSARDHGTGERGETQYF.

The DNA for the CDR3 is TGCAGCGTTGGGTACGAGGGGGCCCCGAACACTGAAGCTTTCTTT. This translates into CSVGYEGAPNTEAFF. The chain couples TRBV29-1 to TRBJ1-1; TRBD1 matches 7 bases. V lost 4 bases to trimming and J lost 1 base; unmatched junction nucleotides: 9. Germline lookup yields CDR1 SQVTM and CDR2 ANQGSEA. The CDR3 has 15 amino acids.

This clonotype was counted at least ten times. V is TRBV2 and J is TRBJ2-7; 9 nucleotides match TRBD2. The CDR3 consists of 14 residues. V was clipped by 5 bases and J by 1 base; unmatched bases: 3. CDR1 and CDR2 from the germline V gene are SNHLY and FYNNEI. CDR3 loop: CASSWTSESYEQYF. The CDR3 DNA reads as TGTGCCAGCAGTTGGACTAGCGAATCCTACGAGCAGTACTTC.

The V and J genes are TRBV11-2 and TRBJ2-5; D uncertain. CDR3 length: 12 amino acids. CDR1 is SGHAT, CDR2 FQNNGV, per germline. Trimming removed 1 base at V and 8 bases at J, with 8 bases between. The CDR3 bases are TGTGCCAGCAGCTTAGTGGCGACAACCCAGTACTTC. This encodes CASSLVATTQYF.